The 13 T cell receptor beta chains reported below all come from one sample, sequenced in a study of beta chain features in type 1 diabetes. Findings and limits, study-wide: Shorter TCRB CDR3s, moderately but significantly so, were found in Type 1 diabetes patients in all four CD4+ subsets.

Antigens for these TCRs are unknown. The authors reverse transcribed all of the isolated RNA, so sequencing captured expressed TCRB transcripts. Clones were read by immunoSEQ multiplex PCR, and TCRdb kept only the in-frame ones, dropping some. The sample lists some 70,000 clones, almost 50% occurring once. Sequencing was carried out using central memory CD4+ T cells from blood. The receptors shown here come from a young man with type 1 diabetes.

The table lists this clone with a few counts. The genes are TRBV5-1 and TRBJ1-2; a possible D gene is TRBD1 (6 bases). The CDR3 length is 14 residues. Germline values: CDR1 SGHRS, CDR2 YFSETQ. The ends were cut back, 4 bases at V and 4 bases at J, with 14 bases in the middle. In DNA, the CDR3 is TGCGCCAGCAGCCCCCAAGGGGGTAGCTATGGCTACACCTTC. Translating gives CASSPQGGSYGYTF.

The rearrangement uses TRBV7-2 and TRBJ2-5; no firm D call. Germline V CDR1 and CDR2: SGHTA, FQGNSA. The ends were cut back, 8 bases at V and 2 bases at J, with 6 bases in the middle. The CDR3 loop spans 11 amino acids. The chain's CDR3 is CASGVQETQYF. The CDR3, as DNA: TGTGCCAGCGGAGTACAAGAGACCCAGTACTTC.

The gene calls are TRBV10-1 and TRBJ1-1; TRBD1 aligns across 9 bases. The J segment lost 4 bases and the V segment lost 5 bases, leaving 8 bases of the junction unmatched. Germline V gene data show CDR1 as WNHNN and CDR2 as SYGVQD (reference sequence). This CDR3 has 15 amino acids. CDR3 in amino acids: CASSYRTGEGTEAFF. Here the CDR3 DNA reads TGCGCCAGCAGTTACCGGACAGGGGAGGGCACTGAAGCTTTCTTT.

This clone was seen only a few times. This chain joins TRBV2 and TRBJ1-1, with 10 positions matching TRBD1. V lost 3 bases and J lost 4; bases outside the gene matches: 2. The CDR3 consists of 14 residues. Per germline, CDR1 SNHLY and CDR2 FYNNEI. In DNA, the CDR3 is TGTGCCAGCAGTGATGACAGGGGGCCCACTGAAGCTTTCTTT. The encoded protein is CASSDDRGPTEAFF.

This clone was counted a few times. The V and J genes are TRBV9 and TRBJ1-5, with TRBD1 matching 9 bases. CDR1 is SGDLS, CDR2 YYNGEE, per germline. V shed 4 bases and J 0 bases; nucleotides not matched to a gene: 11. The CDR3 spans 18 residues. CDR3 DNA sequence: TGTGCCAGCAGCTCCGGGACAGGGACACGCTATAGCAATCAGCCCCAGCATTTT. This translates into CASSSGTGTRYSNQPQHF.

The genes are TRBV5-1 and TRBJ1-4; TRBD1 might be the D (6 bases). CDR1 and CDR2 (germline): SGHRS, YFSETQ. V was shortened by 0 bases and J by 2 bases, with 11 bases between the two germline ends. The CDR3 extends over 16 amino acids. This CDR3 reads CASSLAAGQTNEKLFF. The CDR3 bases are TGCGCCAGCAGCTTGGCCGCCGGACAGACTAATGAAAAACTGTTTTTT. The full variable domain, in which reference TRBV5-1 and TRBJ1-4 provide the parts outside the CDR3, is KAGVTQTPRYLIKTRGQQVTLSCSPISGHRSVSWYQQTPGQGLQFLFEYFSETQRNKGNFPGRFSGRQFSNSRSEMNVSTLELGDSALYLCASSLAAGQTNEKLFFGSGTQLSVL.

The sample holds one count of this clone. V usage is TRBV6-5 and J usage is TRBJ1-3, with TRBD1 identical over 7 bases. This CDR3 region has 15 residues. Germline CDR1 reads MNHEY; CDR2 reads SVGAGI. J was trimmed by 6 bases and V by 4 bases; bases with no gene match: 9. The CDR3 loop reads CASSSLPTGANTIYF. As DNA, the CDR3 is TGTGCCAGCAGTTCCTTACCTACAGGGGCAAACACCATATATTTT.

The chain couples TRBV9 to TRBJ2-1; the match to TRBD2 covers 8 bases. The germline V gene has CDR1 SGDLS and CDR2 YYNGEE. CDR3 size: 17 residues. V lost 2 bases, J lost 2 bases, and 9 bases stayed unmatched. The CDR3 region is CASSVSSGSGAYNEQFF. The CDR3 nucleotides are TGTGCCAGCAGCGTCTCCAGCGGGAGTGGAGCCTACAATGAGCAGTTCTTC. Complete variable domain (other parts from reference TRBV9 and TRBJ2-1): DSGVTQTPKHLITATGQRVTLRCSPRSGDLSVYWYQQSLDQGLQFLIQYYNGEERAKGNILERFSAQQFPDLHSELNLSSLELGDSALYFCASSVSSGSGAYNEQFFGPGTRLTVL.

The V and J genes are TRBV10-1 and TRBJ1-2; D unclear. Germline-derived CDR1 and CDR2 are WNHNN and SYGVQD (reference sequence). The CDR3 covers 14 residues. Trimming took off 3 bases at V and 4 bases at J, with 12 bases between the two ends. In nucleotides, the CDR3 is TGCGCCAGCAGTGACACAGCATCGGTCTATGGCTACACCTTC. Protein: CASSDTASVYGYTF.

DNA for the CDR3: TGCAGCGTCGACAGGGGCGGGAACACTGAAGCTTTCTTT. This encodes CSVDRGGNTEAFF. This rearrangement joins TRBV29-1 to TRBJ1-1; 8 nucleotides match TRBD1. In germline, CDR1 is SQVTM, CDR2 ANQGSEA. The CDR3 has 13 residues. Trimming at V came to 6 bases and at J to 1 base, leaving 4 bases not matched to a gene.

This clone was seen more than once but under ten times. This sequence joins TRBV7-6 and TRBJ2-5; the D gene is possibly TRBD2 (6 bases). CDR1 is SGHVS, CDR2 FNYEAQ, per germline. The CDR3 spans 14 residues. Trimming removed 3 bases from V and 4 bases from J, with 12 bases in between. The DNA of the CDR3 is TGTGCCAGCAGCTTTCAGCGGGCAGGAGAGACCCAGTACTTC. Translated: CASSFQRAGETQYF.

The CDR3 nucleotides read TGCGCCAGCAGTGACAGGGGATACAATGAGCAGTTCTTC. Protein product: CASSDRGYNEQFF. The chain links TRBV5-1 to TRBJ2-1, with TRBD1 matching 8 bases. After removal of 5 bases from V and 4 bases from J, the junction contained 2 bases not matched to a gene. CDR3 length: 13 amino acids. Germline V gene sequence: CDR1 SGHRS, CDR2 YFSETQ. Full variable domain (remainder filled in from reference TRBV5-1 and TRBJ2-1): KAGVTQTPRYLIKTRGQQVTLSCSPISGHRSVSWYQQTPGQGLQFLFEYFSETQRNKGNFPGRFSGRQFSNSRSEMNVSTLELGDSALYLCASSDRGYNEQFFGPGTRLTVL.

V is TRBV7-2 and J is TRBJ1-2; tentatively, D is TRBD1 (6 bases). V lost 7 bases, J lost 1 base, and 10 bases lay in between. Germline values: CDR1 SGHTA, CDR2 FQGNSA. The CDR3 sequence is 13 residues long. CDR3 nucleotide sequence: TGTGCCAGCACCATGGACAGTAACTATGGCTACACCTTC. This encodes CASTMDSNYGYTF. The full variable domain, with the rest looked up from reference TRBV7-2 and TRBJ1-2, is GAGVSQSPSNKVTEKGKDVELRCDPISGHTALYWYRQSLGQGLEFLIYFQGNSAPDKSGLPSDRFSAERTGGSVSTLTIQRTQQEDSAVYLCASTMDSNYGYTFGSGTRLTVV.